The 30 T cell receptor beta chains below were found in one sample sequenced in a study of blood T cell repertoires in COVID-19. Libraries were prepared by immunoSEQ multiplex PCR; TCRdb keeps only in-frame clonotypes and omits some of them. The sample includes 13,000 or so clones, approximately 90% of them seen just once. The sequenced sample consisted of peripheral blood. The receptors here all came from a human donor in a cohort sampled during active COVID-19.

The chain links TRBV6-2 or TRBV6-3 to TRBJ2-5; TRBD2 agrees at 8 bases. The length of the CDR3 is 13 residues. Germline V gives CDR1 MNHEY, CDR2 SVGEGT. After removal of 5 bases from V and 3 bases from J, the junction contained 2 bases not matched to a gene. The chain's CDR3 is CASSNSGEETQYF. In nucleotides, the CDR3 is TGTGCCAGCAGTAATAGCGGGGAAGAGACCCAGTACTTC.

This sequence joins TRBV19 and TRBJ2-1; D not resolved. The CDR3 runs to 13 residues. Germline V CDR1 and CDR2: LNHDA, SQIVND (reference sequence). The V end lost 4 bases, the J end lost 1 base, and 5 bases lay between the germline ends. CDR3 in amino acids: CASSTTSYNEQFF. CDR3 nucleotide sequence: TGTGCCAGTAGTACGACATCCTACAATGAGCAGTTCTTC.

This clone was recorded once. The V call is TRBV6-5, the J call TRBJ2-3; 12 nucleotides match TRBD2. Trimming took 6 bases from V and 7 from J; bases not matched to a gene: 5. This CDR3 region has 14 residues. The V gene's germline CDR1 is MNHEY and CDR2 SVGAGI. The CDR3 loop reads CASRASGGANTQYF. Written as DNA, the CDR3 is TGTGCCAGCAGGGCTAGCGGGGGGGCGAATACGCAGTATTTT.

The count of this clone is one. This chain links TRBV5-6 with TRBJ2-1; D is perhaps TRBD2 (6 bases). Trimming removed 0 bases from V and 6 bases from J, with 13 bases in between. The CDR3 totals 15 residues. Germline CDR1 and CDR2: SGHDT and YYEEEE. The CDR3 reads CASSLEGPAGNEQFF. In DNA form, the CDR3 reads TGTGCCAGCAGCTTGGAGGGACCAGCGGGCAATGAGCAGTTCTTC.

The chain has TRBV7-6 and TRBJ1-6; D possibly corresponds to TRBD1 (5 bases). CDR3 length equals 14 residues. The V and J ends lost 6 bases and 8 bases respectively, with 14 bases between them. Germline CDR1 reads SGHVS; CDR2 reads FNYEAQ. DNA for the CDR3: TGTGCCAGCAGGAATCCGACAGCAGATTCACCCCTCCACTTT. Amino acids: CASRNPTADSPLHF.

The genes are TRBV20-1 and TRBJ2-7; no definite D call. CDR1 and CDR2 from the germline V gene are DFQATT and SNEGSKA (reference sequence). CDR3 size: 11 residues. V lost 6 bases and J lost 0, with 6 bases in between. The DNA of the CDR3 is TGCAGTGCCTACCGCTCCTACGAGCAGTACTTC. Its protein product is CSAYRSYEQYF.

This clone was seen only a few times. In DNA form, the CDR3 reads TGCGCCAGCAGCCAAGATGGCGGGGGCTCCTACAATGAGCAGTTCTTC. Translated: CASSQDGGGSYNEQFF. The chain carries TRBV4-1 and TRBJ2-1; 7 nucleotides match TRBD2. This CDR3 spans 16 amino acids. In germline, CDR1 is MGHRA, CDR2 YSYEKL. V lost 0 bases, J lost 0 bases, and 2 bases stayed unmatched.

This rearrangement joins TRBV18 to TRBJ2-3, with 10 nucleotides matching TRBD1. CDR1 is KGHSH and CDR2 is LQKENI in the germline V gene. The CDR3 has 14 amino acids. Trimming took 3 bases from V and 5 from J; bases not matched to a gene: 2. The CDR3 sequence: CASSPGTGEDTQYF. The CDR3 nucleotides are TGTGCCAGCTCACCTGGGACAGGGGAAGATACGCAGTATTTT.

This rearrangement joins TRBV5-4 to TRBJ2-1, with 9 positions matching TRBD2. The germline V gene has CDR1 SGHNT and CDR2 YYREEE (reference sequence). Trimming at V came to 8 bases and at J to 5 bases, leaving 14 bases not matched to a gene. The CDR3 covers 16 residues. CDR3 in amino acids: CASPSSGVSIDNEQFF. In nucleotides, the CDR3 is TGTGCCAGTCCCTCTAGCGGGGTGTCTATAGACAATGAGCAGTTCTTC.

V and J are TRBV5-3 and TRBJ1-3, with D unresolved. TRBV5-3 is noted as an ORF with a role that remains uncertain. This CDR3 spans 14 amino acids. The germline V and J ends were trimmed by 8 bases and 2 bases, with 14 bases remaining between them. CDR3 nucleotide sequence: TGTGCCAGTTTGCGGGGTTCGGCTGGAAACACCATATATTTT. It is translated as CASLRGSAGNTIYF.

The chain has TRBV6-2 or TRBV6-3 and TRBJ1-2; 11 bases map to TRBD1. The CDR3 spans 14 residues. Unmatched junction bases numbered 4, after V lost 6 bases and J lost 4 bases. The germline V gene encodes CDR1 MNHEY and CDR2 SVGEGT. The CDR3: CASSSGQGVYGYTF. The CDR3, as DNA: TGTGCCAGCAGCTCGGGACAGGGGGTCTATGGCTACACCTTC.

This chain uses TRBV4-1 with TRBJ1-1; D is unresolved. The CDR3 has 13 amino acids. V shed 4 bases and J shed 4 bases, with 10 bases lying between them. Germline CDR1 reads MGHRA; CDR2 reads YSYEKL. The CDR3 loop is CASSPAGATEAFF. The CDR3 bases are TGCGCCAGCAGCCCAGCGGGCGCCACTGAAGCTTTCTTT.

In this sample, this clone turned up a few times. CDR3 sequence reads: CASTNQYTGPGAQYF. CDR3 nucleotides: TGCGCCAGCACCAACCAATATACAGGGCCCGGGGCCCAGTACTTC. The genes are TRBV23-1 and TRBJ2-5; tentatively, D is TRBD1 (6 bases). TRBV23-1 has ORF status, its function being uncertain. The CDR3 contains 15 residues. Trimming removed 7 bases at V and 9 bases at J, with 24 bases between.

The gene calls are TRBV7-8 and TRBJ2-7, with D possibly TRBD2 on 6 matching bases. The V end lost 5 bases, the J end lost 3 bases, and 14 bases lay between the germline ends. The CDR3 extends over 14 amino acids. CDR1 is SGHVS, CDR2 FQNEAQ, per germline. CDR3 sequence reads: CASSPGVVGYEQYF. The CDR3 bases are TGTGCCAGCAGCCCGGGAGTCGTCGGCTACGAGCAGTACTTC.

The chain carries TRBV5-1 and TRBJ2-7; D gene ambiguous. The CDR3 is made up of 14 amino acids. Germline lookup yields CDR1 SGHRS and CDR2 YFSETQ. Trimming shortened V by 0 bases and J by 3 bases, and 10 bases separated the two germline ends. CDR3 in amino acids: CASSLDSGRYEQYF. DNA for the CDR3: TGCGCCAGCAGCTTGGACTCAGGCCGCTACGAGCAGTACTTC.

CDR3 DNA: TGCGCCAGCAGCCTGGGACAGACTGCCTCTGGAAACACCATATATTTT. Translating gives CASSLGQTASGNTIYF. The gene calls are TRBV5-1 and TRBJ1-3, with 7 positions matching TRBD1. The CDR3 has 16 residues. The junction had 7 bases not matched to a gene; V was cut back by 4 bases and J by 0 bases. The germline V gene encodes CDR1 SGHRS and CDR2 YFSETQ.

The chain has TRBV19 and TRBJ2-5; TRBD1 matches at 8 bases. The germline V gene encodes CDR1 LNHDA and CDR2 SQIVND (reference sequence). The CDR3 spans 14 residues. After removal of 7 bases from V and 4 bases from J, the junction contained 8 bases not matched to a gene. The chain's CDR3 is CASKAQGARETQYF. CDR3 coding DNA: TGTGCCAGTAAAGCCCAGGGGGCAAGAGAGACCCAGTACTTC.

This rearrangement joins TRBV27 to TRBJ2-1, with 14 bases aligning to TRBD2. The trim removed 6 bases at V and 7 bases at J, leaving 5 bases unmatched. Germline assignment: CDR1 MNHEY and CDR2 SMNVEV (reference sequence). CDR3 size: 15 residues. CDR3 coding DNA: TGTGCCAGCAGCTTCGGGACTAGCGGGGGTAATGAGCAGTTCTTC. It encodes CASSFGTSGGNEQFF.

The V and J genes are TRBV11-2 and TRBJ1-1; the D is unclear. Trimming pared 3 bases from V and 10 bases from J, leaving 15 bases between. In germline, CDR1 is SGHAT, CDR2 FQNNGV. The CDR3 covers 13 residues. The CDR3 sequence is CASSFGRSSRAFF. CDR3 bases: TGTGCCAGCAGCTTCGGGAGGTCCTCCCGAGCTTTCTTT.

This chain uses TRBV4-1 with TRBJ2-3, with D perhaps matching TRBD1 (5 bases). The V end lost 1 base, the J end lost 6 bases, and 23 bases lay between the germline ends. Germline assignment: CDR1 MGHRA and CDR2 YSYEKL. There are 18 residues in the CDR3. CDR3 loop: CASSQGRVRGALGDTQYF. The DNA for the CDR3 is TGCGCCAGCAGCCAAGGCCGAGTGCGTGGGGCCCTAGGGGATACGCAGTATTTT.

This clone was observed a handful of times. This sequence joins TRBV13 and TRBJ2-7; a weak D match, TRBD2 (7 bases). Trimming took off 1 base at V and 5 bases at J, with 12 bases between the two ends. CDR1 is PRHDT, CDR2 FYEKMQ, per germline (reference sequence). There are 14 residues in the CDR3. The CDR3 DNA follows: TGTGCCAGCAGCTTAGAGGGGGGGAGCGACGAGCAGTACTTC. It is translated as CASSLEGGSDEQYF.

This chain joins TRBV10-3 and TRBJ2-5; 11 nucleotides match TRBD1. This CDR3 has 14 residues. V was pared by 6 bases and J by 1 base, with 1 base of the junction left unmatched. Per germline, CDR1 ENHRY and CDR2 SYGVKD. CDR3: CAIRGQGVQETQYF. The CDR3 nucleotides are TGTGCCATCAGGGGACAGGGGGTCCAAGAGACCCAGTACTTC.

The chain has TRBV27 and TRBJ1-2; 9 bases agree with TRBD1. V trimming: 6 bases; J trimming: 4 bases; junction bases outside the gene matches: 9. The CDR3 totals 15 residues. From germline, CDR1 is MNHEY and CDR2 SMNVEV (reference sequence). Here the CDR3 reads CASSSRGQGRYGYTF. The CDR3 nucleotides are TGTGCCAGCAGCTCGAGGGGACAGGGCCGCTATGGCTACACCTTC.

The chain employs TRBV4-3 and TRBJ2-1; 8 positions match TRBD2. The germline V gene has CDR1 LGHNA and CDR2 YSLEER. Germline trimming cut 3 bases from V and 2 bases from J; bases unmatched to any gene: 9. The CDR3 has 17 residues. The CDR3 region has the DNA TGCGCCAGCAGCCAGGCTGGGTCGGGGGGGCCCTACAATGAGCAGTTCTTC. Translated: CASSQAGSGGPYNEQFF.

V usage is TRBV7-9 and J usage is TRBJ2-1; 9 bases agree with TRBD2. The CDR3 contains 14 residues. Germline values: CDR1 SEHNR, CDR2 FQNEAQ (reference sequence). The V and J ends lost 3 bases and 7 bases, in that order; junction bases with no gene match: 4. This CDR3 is CASSLRRGGNEQFF. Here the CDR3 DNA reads TGTGCCAGCAGCTTGCGGCGGGGGGGTAATGAGCAGTTCTTC.

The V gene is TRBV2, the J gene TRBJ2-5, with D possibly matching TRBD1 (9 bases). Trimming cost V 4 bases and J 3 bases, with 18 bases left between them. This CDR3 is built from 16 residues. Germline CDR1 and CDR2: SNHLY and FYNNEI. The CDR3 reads CASSGGQGTRKETQYF. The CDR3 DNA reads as TGTGCCAGCAGTGGAGGACAGGGGACTAGAAAAGAGACCCAGTACTTC.

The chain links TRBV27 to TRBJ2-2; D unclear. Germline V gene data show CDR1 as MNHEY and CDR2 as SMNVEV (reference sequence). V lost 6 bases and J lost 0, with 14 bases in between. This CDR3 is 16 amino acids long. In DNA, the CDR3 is TGTGCCAGCAGCCCCTATGCTCCTACGAACACCGGGGAGCTGTTTTTT. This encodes CASSPYAPTNTGELFF.

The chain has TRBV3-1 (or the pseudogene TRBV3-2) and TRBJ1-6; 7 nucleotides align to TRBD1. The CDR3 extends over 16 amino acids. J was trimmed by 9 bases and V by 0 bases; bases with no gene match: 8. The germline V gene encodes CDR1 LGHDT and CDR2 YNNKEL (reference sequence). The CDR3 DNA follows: TGTGCCAGCAGCCAAGATCGTGCCAGGGGGAGTTCACCCCTCCACTTT. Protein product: CASSQDRARGSSPLHF.

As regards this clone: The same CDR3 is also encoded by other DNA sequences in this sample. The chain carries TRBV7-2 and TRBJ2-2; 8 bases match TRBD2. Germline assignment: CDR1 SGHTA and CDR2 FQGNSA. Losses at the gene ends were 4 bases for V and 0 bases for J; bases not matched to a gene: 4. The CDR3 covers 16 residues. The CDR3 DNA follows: TGTGCCAGCAGCTCCCGGGGGGGGACGAACACCGGGGAGCTGTTTTTT. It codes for CASSSRGGTNTGELFF.

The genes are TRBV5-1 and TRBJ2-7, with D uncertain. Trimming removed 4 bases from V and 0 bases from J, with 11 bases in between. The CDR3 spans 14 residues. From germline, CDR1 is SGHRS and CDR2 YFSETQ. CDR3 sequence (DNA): TGCGCCAGCAGCCAACAGTCGAGCTCCTACGAGCAGTACTTC. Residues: CASSQQSSSYEQYF.